This entry features one TCR beta chain sequence. There is no known antigen for this receptor. No quality values exist for individual bases; no much larger clone is one base distant. This sample was taken from a study of T cells after yellow fever vaccination (dated by TCRdb to between 2017 and 2020). Looking at the study overall: Libraries from fractions with low cell numbers were prepared with the SMART-Seq v4 Ultra Low Input RNA kit. Blood was collected at multiple timepoints before and after primary and secondary immunization, and bulk PBMC replicates and cell subsets were isolated. To follow T-cell clones before and after primary and booster YFV17D yellow fever vaccination, bulk TCR alpha and beta repertoires were sequenced over time. The cohort comprised two healthy male donors, one aged 18 to 29 and one aged 30 to 39 years. Paper-wide results and their limitations: Because the study included only a couple of donors, the extent to which the findings can be generalized is limited. A small fraction of clonotypes showed up in both the CD4 and CD8 compartments, probably as a result of convergent recombination. Compared with the primary T-cell response, the secondary T-cell response was faster but weaker, reaching its peak on day 5 rather than on day 15. Because abundant contaminating clonotypes from the bulk population could be contained in FACS-sorted repertoires, computational filtering was required. After the booster, most clones that had expanded after primary vaccination were detected again (around 95% of CD4 and around nine tenths of CD8), suggesting broad maintenance of memory.

The sample's treatment or condition, from its label and the paper: live attenuated yellow fever vaccine strain. At each blood-draw timepoint, two biological replicates of bulk PBMCs were obtained. A standard Ficoll-Paque protocol was used to isolate PBMCs from peripheral blood. RNA was extracted with TriZol from bulk PBMCs, CD4 and CD8 fractions, and dextramer-positive and dextramer-negative fractions. TCR cDNA was synthesized by 5'RACE template switching, which introduced a universal primer site and unique molecular identifiers. cDNA synthesis was primed from both the TCR alpha and TCR beta constant segments. Library amplification involved two PCR steps, and the second step added sample barcodes and sequencing adapters. Libraries were sequenced on Illumina HiSeq 2500 (2x100 bp) or NovaSeq (2x150 bp). In the original analysis: Reads were demultiplexed and collapsed into UMI consensus sequences with MIGEC, and V(D)J alignment was performed with MiXCR. Clonotypes responding to the vaccine were identified with edgeR on replicate PBMC samples, with the criteria of FDR below 0.01 and a log2 fold change above 5 up to day 15. CD4 or CD8 identity was assigned to each bulk clonotype according to whether the clonotype was present at higher abundance in the sequenced CD4 repertoire or the sequenced CD8 repertoire. In-frame beta chains were kept once TCRdb had trimmed the public reads at Q25 with fastp and called clones with MiXCR. Under each unique CDR3 protein, matching rows form one entry showing the most common genes and DNA. TCRdb's processing, not the study's, gives the V and J calls here. The sample has 450,000 to 550,000 distinct CDR3 sequences on record, roughly 19% of them singletons. Around an eighth of the sample belongs to the ten largest clones.

Looking up the germline V gene (reference sequence) yields CDR1 SSHAT and CDR2 FNYEAQ. The CDR3 starts with the cysteine, ends with the phenylalanine, and has 13 residues. CDR3 DNA is the only sequence kept; it has 39 bases, read in frame from the first base. A distance of 15 bases separates the germline ends of V and J, which lose 5 bases and 7 bases respectively. This clonotype originated in a man aged 25-45 years who received the YFV17D yellow fever vaccine. The chain was built from TRBV7-7 and TRBJ2-7, and possibly TRBD2, on 5 matching bases. Sequenced here: PBMCs, sampled 15 days after the yellow fever booster vaccination. Here the CDR3 is given as CASSPARGEEQYF. The nucleotide sequence reads TGTGCCAGCAGCCCCGCACGGGGAGAAGAGCAGTACTTC.